These T cell receptor beta chains were read from a single sample in a study of neurological immune-mediated disorders. TCRdb re-derived calls from the 5' RACE reads in MiXCR, one entry per CDR3 protein. The sample lists about 62,000 distinct CDR3 sequences; around 5% were seen once. Sequencing used PBMCs. The receptors shown here come from a woman in her fifties or sixties with multiple sclerosis. CDR3s include the opening cysteine and the closing phenylalanine or tryptophan. Each record gives: D gene, V gene, clone size, J gene, CDR3 DNA, CDR3 protein. The D gene is left open where the match is weak. Not every row has a clone size; where given, it reads once, few, many or a size class.

d_call: TRBD2; v_call: TRBV28; clone_size: .; j_call: TRBJ2-2; cdr3_nt: TGTGCCAGCAGTTTCCTTCTAGCGGGCACCGGGGAGCTGTTTTTT; cdr3_aa: CASSFLLAGTGELFF
d_call: .; v_call: TRBV5-5; clone_size: few; j_call: TRBJ2-4; cdr3_nt: TGTGCCAGCAGCTTGGAATCAGATTACAAAATTCAGTACTTC; cdr3_aa: CASSLESDYKIQYF
d_call: .; v_call: TRBV5-1; clone_size: many; j_call: TRBJ1-2; cdr3_nt: TGCGCCAGCAGCTTGGGGGACATATCCTATGGCTACACCTTC; cdr3_aa: CASSLGDISYGYTF
d_call: .; v_call: TRBV6-4; clone_size: many; j_call: TRBJ2-3; cdr3_nt: TGTGCCAGCAGTGGCGGGACAGAGACAGATACGCAGTATTTT; cdr3_aa: CASSGGTETDTQYF
d_call: .; v_call: TRBV20-1; clone_size: many; j_call: TRBJ2-5; cdr3_nt: TGCAGTGCTAGATCGGGGGAACAAGAGACCCAGTACTTC; cdr3_aa: CSARSGEQETQYF
d_call: .; v_call: TRBV12-3/TRBV12-4; clone_size: many; j_call: TRBJ2-5; cdr3_nt: TGTGCCAGCAGTTCCACAGGTTTCCAAGAGACCCAGTACTTC; cdr3_aa: CASSSTGFQETQYF
d_call: .; v_call: TRBV5-6; clone_size: many; j_call: TRBJ1-6; cdr3_nt: TGTGCCAGCAGCTTTGGGGGAGGGGACTCACCCCTCCACTTT; cdr3_aa: CASSFGGGDSPLHF
d_call: .; v_call: TRBV5-6; clone_size: many; j_call: TRBJ1-1; cdr3_nt: TGTGCCAGCAGCTTGGAGGGAGGGGCTGAAGCTTTCTTT; cdr3_aa: CASSLEGGAEAFF
d_call: .; v_call: TRBV6-6; clone_size: many; j_call: TRBJ1-1; cdr3_nt: TGTGCCAGCAGTTACGGTGGAGCTTTCTTT; cdr3_aa: CASSYGGAFF
d_call: .; v_call: TRBV15; clone_size: medium-sized; j_call: TRBJ2-2; cdr3_nt: TGTGCCACCAGCATCGGACAGAACACCGGGGAGCTGTTTTTT; cdr3_aa: CATSIGQNTGELFF
d_call: TRBD1; v_call: TRBV15; clone_size: many; j_call: TRBJ2-2; cdr3_nt: TGTGCCACCAGCAGAGAGTTGCACAGGGGGCCCGGGGAGCTGTTTTTT; cdr3_aa: CATSRELHRGPGELFF